This TCR beta chain was documented in a study of cytomegalovirus exposure and HLA in healthy donors. The overall study: Earlier results showed 120 million or so unique TCR beta sequences derived from approximately 180 million T cells. Points from the study as a whole: Association of 16,951 TCR beta sequences with HLA alleles was found at 0.05 false discovery rate in a later analysis. Later analysis showed TCR association rates varying by HLA locus, highest for DRB1 and lowest for HLA-C.

The primer mix had 60 Vbeta and 13 Jbeta primers. TCRdb's copy holds only in-frame clones and misses some; the assay was immunoSEQ multiplex PCR. This sample's table has some 110,000 clones. This CDR3 has 15 residues. Trimming at V came to 5 bases and at J to 6 bases, leaving 9 bases not matched to a gene. Germline loops: CDR1 SGHVS, CDR2 FQNEAQ. To note about this clone: Its antigen remains unknown.

The donors, nominally healthy at sampling, likely had unrecorded immune exposures. The chain employs TRBV7-8 and TRBJ2-5; 10 positions agree with TRBD1. The TCR originated in a man aged 30 to 39 in good health and CMV-seronegative. Sequencing was carried out using PBMCs. DNA of the CDR3: TGTGCCAGCAGCGTATCGGGACAGGGGTTGCAGACCCAGTACTTC. It encodes CASSVSGQGLQTQYF.